The 10 T cell receptor beta chains presented below share a single source sample, sequenced in a study of tumor-infiltrating T cells and Merkel cell polyomavirus. Study-level background: The T cells studied were CD8+ and recognized the Merkel cell polyomavirus KLL epitope.

Robust Merkel cell polyomavirus Large T antigen positivity by immunohistochemistry was seen in all patients' tumors. Using immunoSEQ multiplex PCR, the repertoire was profiled, and TCRdb retains in-frame clones only, with some absent. Counted here are some 25,000 clones, roughly nine tenths occurring once; the ten biggest clones make up around 2.8%. Sequencing used lymph node tissue. Receptors originate from a man aged 50-60 years with Merkel cell carcinoma.

The chain is built from TRBV2 and TRBJ1-2; D may be TRBD1 (5 bases). The length of the CDR3 is 14 residues. The germline gives CDR1 SNHLY, CDR2 FYNNEI. V lost 5 bases and J lost 1, with 11 bases in between. The CDR3 DNA reads TGTGCCAGCAGTTCACTGACAGTTAACTATGGCTACACCTTC. Its protein product is CASSSLTVNYGYTF.

In DNA form, the CDR3 reads TGCGCCAGCCAAGTTGGGGGGAGGTCGTACGAGCAGTACTTC. Translation gives CASQVGGRSYEQYF. This sequence joins TRBV5-1 and TRBJ2-7; TRBD2 is a possible D gene (6 bases). The CDR3 runs 14 residues. Germline V CDR1 and CDR2: SGHRS, YFSETQ. V was pared by 7 bases and J by 4 bases, with 18 bases between.

This sequence joins TRBV18 and TRBJ2-3; 8 bases agree with TRBD1. The V segment lost 2 bases and the J segment 6 bases; nucleotides outside the gene matches: 7. This CDR3 comprises 15 residues. Germline V gene sequence: CDR1 KGHSH, CDR2 LQKENI. CDR3 bases: TGTGCCAGCTCACCAAGAGACAGGGGTATGGATACGCAGTATTTT. This sequence encodes CASSPRDRGMDTQYF.

The chain carries TRBV29-1 and TRBJ2-2, with D perhaps TRBD1 (5 bases). The V end was cut by 7 bases, the J end by 3 bases, with 12 bases between. Germline values: CDR1 SQVTM, CDR2 ANQGSEA. This CDR3 region has 13 residues. The DNA of the CDR3 is TGCAGCGGCCTGTCCAGGGACACCGGGGAGCTGTTTTTT. This codes for CSGLSRDTGELFF.

This clone was counted a single time. This chain uses TRBV6-1 with TRBJ1-2; a weak D match, TRBD1 (5 bases). Trimming stripped 3 bases from V and 8 bases from J, with 16 bases between. Germline V gives CDR1 MNHNS, CDR2 SASEGT. CDR3 length: 14 residues. The CDR3 sequence is CASSDPGMTRGYTF. DNA for the CDR3: TGTGCCAGCAGTGACCCAGGGATGACGAGGGGCTACACCTTC.

This chain uses TRBV7-3 with TRBJ2-3, with D possibly matching TRBD1 (6 bases). Per germline, CDR1 SGHTA and CDR2 FQGTGA. Trimming took 4 bases from V and 5 from J, leaving 10 bases between them. The CDR3 sequence is 13 residues long. The CDR3 DNA reads TGTGCCAGCAGCTGGACAGAAGAAGATACGCAGTATTTT. It is translated as CASSWTEEDTQYF.

V usage is TRBV6-5 and J usage is TRBJ1-5; D might be TRBD1 (5 bases). The V end lost 5 bases, the J end lost 0 bases, and 11 bases lay between the germline ends. Germline V gene sequence: CDR1 MNHEY, CDR2 SVGAGI. CDR3 length: 15 amino acids. For the CDR3, the DNA is TGTGCCAGCAGTCCCACAGGAGATAGCAATCAGCCCCAGCATTTT. It translates to CASSPTGDSNQPQHF.

V and J are TRBV30 and TRBJ2-1; 7 nucleotides line up with TRBD1. V lost 0 bases to trimming and J lost 9 bases; unmatched junction nucleotides: 2. The CDR3 has 12 amino acids. Germline lookup yields CDR1 GTSNPN and CDR2 SVGIG (reference sequence). CDR3 in amino acids: CAWSVRGREQFF. In DNA, the CDR3 is TGTGCCTGGAGTGTAAGGGGGCGTGAGCAGTTCTTC.

The chain joins TRBV10-1 to TRBJ1-1; D gene ambiguous. Deletions cut 0 bases from V and 6 bases from J, with 14 bases between. Germline assignment: CDR1 WNHNN and CDR2 SYGVQD (reference sequence). CDR3 length: 15 amino acids. CDR3 in amino acids: CASSESDGEVAEAFF. The CDR3 DNA reads TGCGCCAGCAGTGAGTCAGACGGGGAGGTGGCTGAAGCTTTCTTT.

The J gene is TRBJ2-7, the V gene TRBV11-2; 9 bases align to TRBD2. This CDR3 has 14 amino acids. CDR1 is SGHAT, CDR2 FQNNGV, per germline. J was trimmed by 7 bases and V by 5 bases; bases with no gene match: 9. CDR3 sequence reads: CASSPYSGGGEQYF. The CDR3 DNA reads TGTGCCAGCAGCCCCTATAGCGGGGGAGGGGAGCAGTACTTC.